What follows is one T cell receptor (beta chain) and its context. The germline V gene has CDR1 SGHTA and CDR2 FQGNSA. The CDR3 has 17 amino acids. The ends lost 5 bases at V and 10 bases at J; junction bases unmatched: 19. Produced via immunoSEQ multiplex PCR; TCRdb's table is partial and in-frame only. The sample holds nearly 15,000 clones; about 60% are singletons and the top ten take 9.5% to 15%. Researchers processed graft tissue to release intraepithelial and lamina propria lymphocytes. These data are taken from a study of graft-versus-host responses after intestinal transplantation. This material consisted of ileum tissue, taken 524 days after transplant. The source is a human patient who received an intestinal transplant, so some T cells may come from the graft donor. The chain recombines TRBV7-2 with TRBJ2-1, with 8 bases identical to TRBD2. CDR3 bases: TGTGCCAGCAGCGCCCGGGGGGGACGGACCCCCTGGGGAGAGCAGTTCTTC. Its protein product is CASSARGGRTPWGEQFF. The full variable domain, in which reference TRBV7-2 and TRBJ2-1 provide the parts outside the CDR3, is GAGVSQSPSNKVTEKGKDVELRCDPISGHTALYWYRQSLGQGLEFLIYFQGNSAPDKSGLPSDRFSAERTGGSVSTLTIQRTQQEDSAVYLCASSARGGRTPWGEQFFGPGTRLTVL.